This TCR beta chain stems from a study of T-cell memory formation after mild COVID-19 (dated by TCRdb to about 2021). In the study overall: TCR sequence clusters from the two donors were largely donor specific. Two young, previously healthy adult volunteers made up the cohort, one male and one female. Longitudinal TCRalpha and TCRbeta repertoire sequencing tracked T-cell clones expanding and contracting after mild COVID-19 in a couple of donors.

Points the paper makes about the study in general: The detection of some responding clones in pre-infection memory suggests that pre-existing cross-reactive memory T cells joined the SARS-CoV-2 response. Contracting CD4+ clones were found mainly in CM and EM memory subsets, while CD8+ clones were enriched in EMRA. The second-wave clones that peaked on day 37 were not confirmed to be SARS-CoV-2 specific. Clones that contracted from day 15 to 85 showed balanced CD4/CD8 phenotypes, whereas a second wave of clones that expanded from day 15 to 37 leaned towards CD4+. Only a couple of mild cases were covered in the study, and larger cohorts including severe cases with pre-infection samples were considered necessary.

This clonotype was counted a few times. The clone's antigen remains unknown. No much larger clone is present one base from it, and per-base qualities are unavailable. PBMCs were isolated by Ficoll-Paque density gradient centrifugation. The CDR3 sequence holds 10 residues, the cysteine and phenylalanine included. The entry retains the CDR3 DNA only, 30 bases that are in frame from base 1. V was cut back by 7 bases and J by 4 bases, leaving a gap of 7 bases between them. Looking up the germline V gene yields CDR1 SQVTM and CDR2 ANQGSEA. Sequencer: Illumina NovaSeq 6000. Using 5'RACE with constant-segment primers, TCRalpha and TCRbeta cDNA libraries were constructed, with sample barcodes and unique molecular identifiers added in the process. Trizol reagent was used to extract RNA from every sample. Libraries were amplified in two PCR steps, with a second sample barcode and Illumina TruSeq adapters added in the second step. Libraries were sequenced on an Illumina NovaSeq with 2 x 150 bp paired-end reads. The source study handled its data this way. The reads were demultiplexed and collapsed into UMI-guided consensus sequences using migec v1.2.7. Using mixcr v2.1.11, UMI consensuses were aligned to TRA and TRB V and J templates and then assembled into clonotypes. Expanded or contracted clonotypes were those called significant by both edgeR and NoisET, with noise models trained on biological replicates. For edgeR calls, the cutoffs were a false discovery rate-adjusted p below 0.01 and a log2 fold-change threshold of 1. As an exploratory analysis of dynamics, max-normalized trajectories of the 1000 most abundant clonotypes were examined with PCA combined with hierarchical clustering. Separately sequenced CD4+ and CD8+ repertoires were used to assign the CD4 or CD8 phenotype of responding clones. In-frame beta chains were kept once TCRdb had trimmed the public reads at Q25 with fastp and called clones with MiXCR. Rows matching on CDR3 protein sequence are summarized as one entry with the most common DNA and genes. What appears here as the V and J calls and clone size reflects TCRdb's work, not the paper's. For this sample the table gives roughly 280,000 distinct CDR3 sequences, of which 8.2% were detected only once. The leading ten clones occupy less than 25% of the sample.

Recombination linked TRBV29-1 to TRBJ2-5, with no confident D gene call. Sequenced material: PBMCs or a T cell subset sorted from them (not recorded which). The sequence was collected from a man younger than 35 who had mild COVID-19 (a few samples of this study predate the infection). The sample titles of this study are shuffled in the database, so cell type and time point are left out; the donor was told from shared clones. The CDR3 amino acid sequence is: CSDMRETQYF. The nucleotides are TGCAGCGATATGAGAGAGACCCAGTACTTC.